These T cell receptor beta chains were read from a single sample in a study of response to subunit inactivated influenza vaccine. TCRdb ran MiXCR on the RT-PCR reads and lists one entry per CDR3 protein. The sample carries about 520,000 distinct CDR3 sequences, approximately 6.9% recorded once. Material: PBMCs from blood, obtained roughly 24 months after vaccination. These receptors originate from a man in his fifties or sixties who received an inactivated influenza vaccine. Both conserved end residues are part of each CDR3. D genes are given only for firm matches. For some rows the clone size is stated as once, few or many, or as a class when expanded; others skip it.

>NA|TRBV5-6|NA|TRBJ1-1
CASSPWGEGTYGAFF
TGTGCCAGCAGCCCATGGGGAGAGGGGACTTATGGAGCTTTCTTT
>NA|TRBV9|NA|TRBJ2-2
CASSVGDNTGELFF
TGTGCCAGCAGCGTAGGGGACAACACCGGGGAGCTGTTTTTT
>NA|TRBV20-1|many|TRBJ2-3
CSAGGRLASTDTQYF
TGCAGTGCTGGGGGACGGCTAGCAAGCACAGATACGCAGTATTTT
>TRBD2|TRBV7-3|few|TRBJ2-3
CASSLNSGTSDTQYF
TGTGCCAGCAGCTTAAATTCCGGGACTAGTGATACGCAGTATTTT
>NA|TRBV29-1|many|TRBJ2-2
CSVRGEGELFF
TGCAGCGTTCGGGGAGAAGGGGAGCTGTTTTTT
>NA|TRBV7-2|few|TRBJ1-5
CASALWVVPDQPQHF
TGTGCCAGCGCCCTTTGGGTGGTCCCAGATCAGCCCCAGCATTTT
>NA|TRBV12-3/TRBV12-4|NA|TRBJ1-2
CASSRSGITYGYTF
TGTGCCAGCAGTAGGTCAGGGATTACCTATGGCTACACCTTC
>TRBD2|TRBV7-2|few|TRBJ2-3
CASSPGLSPRTDTQYF
TGTGCCAGCAGCCCGGGACTATCTCCGCGCACAGATACGCAGTATTTT
>TRBD2|TRBV9|many|TRBJ2-3
CASSVLAASTDTQYF
TGTGCCAGCAGCGTCCTAGCGGCTAGCACAGATACGCAGTATTTT
>TRBD2|TRBV7-2|NA|TRBJ2-5
CASSFTSGRGETQYF
TGTGCCAGCAGCTTTACTAGCGGGAGAGGAGAGACCCAGTACTTC
>TRBD1|TRBV11-2|many|TRBJ1-3
CASSSGTGRAGNTIYF
TGTGCCAGCAGCTCCGGGACAGGTCGGGCTGGAAACACCATATATTTT
>TRBD2|TRBV20-1|NA|TRBJ2-3
CSAVLAGRDTQYF
TGCAGTGCTGTTCTAGCGGGGAGGGATACGCAGTATTTT
>NA|TRBV6-5|few|TRBJ1-3
CASSYSGPLSGNTIYF
TGTGCCAGCAGTTACTCCGGGCCTCTCTCTGGAAACACCATATATTTT
>NA|TRBV29-1|few|TRBJ2-7
CSVSTGSREQYF
TGCAGCGTATCCACAGGGTCTCGCGAGCAGTACTTC
>NA|TRBV4-3|NA|TRBJ2-1
CASSQDIAGPQFF
TGCGCCAGCAGCCAAGATATTGCGGGGCCGCAGTTCTTC
>NA|TRBV20-1|many|TRBJ2-7
CSARDRRGAYEQYF
TGCAGTGCTAGAGATCGCAGGGGGGCCTACGAGCAGTACTTC